This is a list of T cell receptor beta chains from one sample in a study of blood T cell repertoires in COVID-19. The repertoire was sequenced with immunoSEQ multiplex PCR; TCRdb's copy has only in-frame clones and lacks some. The data hold 200,000 to 250,000 clones, with about 79% observed a single time. The sequenced sample consisted of peripheral blood. The origin of the receptors is a man at least 80 years old with acute or convalescent COVID-19. Each CDR3 is given with its conserved first and last residue. Some rows mark clone size as missing; the rest say once, few, many or name a class of expanded clone.

TRBJ1-5 | TRBV5-6 | - | CASSLRQGNQPQHF
TRBJ1-5 | TRBV2 | - | CASSGEDQPQHF
TRBJ2-3 | TRBV9 | - | CASSVGLPTDTQYF
TRBJ1-2 | TRBV24-1 | - | CATSVRQGANYGYTF
TRBJ2-1 | TRBV6-6 | - | CASSYEAGAVF
TRBJ2-7 | TRBV24-1 | - | CATSPGRHLSYEQYF
TRBJ2-4 | TRBV5-1 | - | CASSSGQPKNIQYF
TRBJ2-1 | TRBV27 | - | CASSQGLERGFNEQFF
TRBJ2-4 | TRBV6-1 | - | CASSGGTAGAKNIQYF
TRBJ1-2 | TRBV7-2 | - | CASSFEDRGGYTF
TRBJ2-1 | TRBV7-9 | many | CASSPLAFRSYNEQFF
TRBJ2-1 | TRBV7-3 | - | CASSALAGGPWNEQFF
TRBJ1-1 | TRBV10-2 | once | CASSDDQVTEAFF
TRBJ1-6 | TRBV9 | - | CASSVGTASSYNSPLHF
TRBJ1-4 | TRBV7-9 | once | CASSLEMGQGEKLFF
TRBJ1-2 | TRBV7-2 | - | CASSSNAGTGGVYGYTF
TRBJ2-2 | TRBV21-1 | - | CASSKRTSGGAGYRRVGELFF
TRBJ2-7 | TRBV27 | - | CASSFLMSGSYEQYF
TRBJ2-7 | TRBV6-5 | - | CATLRLAGYEQYF
TRBJ2-1 | TRBV18 | - | CASSPFGIRQGSSNEQFF
TRBJ2-3 | TRBV2 | - | CASTRTGGTDTQYF
TRBJ2-3 | TRBV6-5 | - | CASSPGGSTDTQYF
TRBJ2-3 | TRBV5-1 | - | CASSSQASITDTQYF
TRBJ2-5 | TRBV11-1 | - | CASSLYISQETQYF
TRBJ1-3 | TRBV5-8 | - | CASSLGRLSSGNTIYF